Reported below is one T cell receptor (beta chain). No cognate antigen has been identified for it. The record has no base qualities; no much larger clone is one base away. The data are from a study of T cell responses to AZD1222 COVID-19 vaccine (dated by TCRdb to about 2021). Looking at the study overall: AZD1222 recipients whose second dose came at about 4 weeks and those whose second dose came at about 12 weeks were combined into one group, since spike-specific TCR depth and breadth did not differ between the two schedules. TCR sequencing was performed for roughly 250 trial participants, of whom about 200 were given two doses of AZD1222 and some 26 were given two doses of MenACWY control vaccine. Trial participants were enrolled by age into subgroups of 18-55, 56-69 and 70-plus years, and around 150, 29 and 61 TCR-sequenced participants, respectively, were included in these subgroups. The paper's findings and limits, for the study overall: Participants were mostly white British and included more females than males, and it was suggested by the authors that clonal diversity may have been underestimated. Only a handful of AZD1222 recipients were SARS-CoV-2 seropositive at baseline, limiting conclusions about previously exposed vaccinees. Reportedly, almost half of the unique spike-specific TCRs recognized epitopes lying outside the regions that are mutated in the B.1.351 and B.1.1.7 variants. In the small 56-69-year group, the increase in depth fell short of significance, most likely because of low power. The vaccine-associated CD4 TCRs covered the entire spike protein, and the dominant responses fell in regions 160-218 and 743-854. Because no samples from the day 14 peak response were available, repertoires could be characterized only after the peak T cell response. After two AZD1222 doses, both the breadth and the depth of spike-specific TCRs were significantly higher than at day 0 and than in MenACWY recipients.

The CDR3 regions of human TCRbeta chains were analyzed by immunosequencing. Processing in the source paper ran as follows. TCRs in the repertoires were matched against a reference library of SARS-CoV-2-specific TCRs that had been generated with the MIRA antigen-specificity platform. Breadth was defined as the fraction of unique TCRs that were SARS-CoV-2-associated. Depth was defined as the fraction of total T cells that were SARS-CoV-2-associated. Using the MIRA data, each spike-specific TCR was mapped to the spike region that the TCR reacts to and placed in a CD4 or CD8 class. Log10-transformed breadth and depth values were compared by one-way ANOVA with Sidak's multiple comparisons tests. What TCRdb holds here is the immuneACCESS table cut down to in-frame rearrangements. Part of the clones is not present; checked against another copy, under half of the missing clones reflect an unresolved V gene, and the others are unexplained. V and J calls and clone size are as listed in that table; D and trimming were resolved from the DNA. This sample holds under 200,000 clones; more than 80% were observed only once. 3.5% to 4.5% of the sample lies in the top ten.

In light of the paper, this sample's time point label describes: baseline before first vaccination. Samples from vaccinated people were obtained from the UK trials COV001 and COV002, which included a single-blind randomized controlled phase 2/3 trial of AZD1222 (ChAdOx1 nCoV-19) in healthy adults. For TCRbeta chain sequencing, PBMC samples were collected from trial participants at day 0 and at day 28 after the second dose. Including cysteine and phenylalanine, the CDR3 has 10 amino acids. CDR3 DNA is the only sequence kept; it has 30 bases, read in frame from the first base. V is shortened by 4 bases, J by 3 bases, and the region joining them spans 3 bases. According to the germline V gene, CDR1 reads SQVTM and CDR2 reads ANQGSEA.

The sequence derives from an adult in good health. The chain links TRBV29-1 with TRBJ1-1, with the D gene call left open. Source: peripheral blood, taken on day 0 of AZD1222 vaccination. The DNA sequence is given as TGCAGCGTTGGAGACACTGAAGCTTTCTTT. It translates as CSVGDTEAFF.